A single T cell receptor (beta chain) is shown here with its context. This record belongs to a study of blood T cell repertoires in COVID-19. On the study more broadly: Nucleic acid was either cDNA or gDNA, and it came from T cells, B-cell-depleted T cells, or PBMCs.

The ends lost 0 bases at V and 8 bases at J; junction bases unmatched: 7. This CDR3 spans 15 amino acids. From germline, CDR1 is MGHRA and CDR2 YSYEKL. Original data processing: It was from reference gene primer amplification that nucleated cell counts were estimated. The data were produced by immunoSEQ multiplex PCR, yet TCRdb's version contains in-frame clones alone and is incomplete. V, J and clone size are those of that table, while D and trimming were read from the DNA. The sample has about 35,000 clones, about 80% seen once. This chain joins TRBV4-1 and TRBJ1-2; 9 bases are a match to TRBD1. The source is a woman aged 70 to 79 with acute or convalescent COVID-19. Sample: peripheral blood. CDR3 sequence: CASSQDSGTGNGYTF. The CDR3 DNA reads as TGCGCCAGCAGCCAAGATTCCGGGACAGGGAACGGCTACACCTTC.